This T cell receptor beta chain was sequenced during a study of T cell responses to AZD1222 COVID-19 vaccine. The length of the CDR3 is 20 residues. The method was immunoSEQ multiplex PCR; TCRdb's version includes in-frame clones alone and lacks a portion of them. The data contain fewer than 85,000 clones, about nine tenths of them singletons. Sequencing used peripheral blood, obtained 28 days after the second AZD1222 dose. This receptor was taken from an adult who received the AZD1222 COVID-19 vaccine. The genes are TRBV1 and TRBJ1-3; the DNA was not used to check the table's D call, TRBD1. TRBV1 is marked as a pseudogene. The DNA for the CDR3 is TGCACCAGCAGCCTTGACTGTGAGGATCCAGGGGCATCGTCTGGAAACACCATATATTTT. Translating gives CTSSLDCEDPGASSGNTIYF.